Described below is a single T cell receptor (beta chain) sequence and its context. Trimming left V 3 bases short and J 1 base short, with 7 bases between. The CDR3 is 12 amino acids. CDR1 is DFQATT, CDR2 SNEGSKA, per germline (reference sequence). Authors' processing steps: Estimated nucleated cell counts came from reference gene primer amplification. TCRdb keeps only in-frame clones here, not all; method: immunoSEQ multiplex PCR. From that table come the V and J calls and clone size; the DNA was used to work out D and trimming. The sample carries 150,000 to 200,000 clones, 80% to 90% recorded once. The sample comes from a study of blood T cell repertoires in COVID-19.

The V gene is TRBV20-1, the J gene TRBJ2-7, with a weak D call TRBD1 (5 bases). The specimen was peripheral blood. The TCR sequence derives from a man in his forties with active or convalescent COVID-19. Here the CDR3 DNA reads TGCAGTGCTAGTCAGGGATCCTACGAGCAGTACTTC. Protein sequence: CSASQGSYEQYF.